This TCR beta chain was sequenced during a study of blood T cell repertoires in COVID-19. The study recruited people aged about 18 to 89 years across about two dozen US areas. Within the 2 weeks before study entry, each person in the exposed group met a COVID-19 case. Repertoires were generated with immunoSEQ multiplex PCR, while TCRdb's copy carries only in-frame clones and drops some. In the table there are about 270,000 clones, under 95% of which are singletons. The CDR3 is 12 amino acids. V gave up 3 bases and J gave up 8 bases, with 11 bases separating them. Germline V gives CDR1 SGDLS, CDR2 YYNGEE.

The chain joins TRBV9 to TRBJ1-2; possibly TRBD1 for D (6 bases). Source material: PBMCs or T cells enriched from blood (not recorded which). This clonotype was obtained from a man in his forties who had been exposed to COVID-19. The CDR3 DNA reads TGTGCCAGCAGCGAACCAGGGGAAGGCTACACCTTC. Its protein product is CASSEPGEGYTF.